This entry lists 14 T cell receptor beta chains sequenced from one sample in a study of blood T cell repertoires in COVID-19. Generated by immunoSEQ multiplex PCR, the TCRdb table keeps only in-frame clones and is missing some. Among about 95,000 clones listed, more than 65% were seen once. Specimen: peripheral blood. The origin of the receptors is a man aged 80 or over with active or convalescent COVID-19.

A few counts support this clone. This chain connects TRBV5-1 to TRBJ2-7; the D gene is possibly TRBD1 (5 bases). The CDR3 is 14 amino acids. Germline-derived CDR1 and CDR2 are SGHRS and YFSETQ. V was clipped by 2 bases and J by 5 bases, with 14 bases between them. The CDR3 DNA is TGCGCCAGCAGCTTAGATGGGGCGCGCGACGAGCAGTACTTC. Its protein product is CASSLDGARDEQYF.

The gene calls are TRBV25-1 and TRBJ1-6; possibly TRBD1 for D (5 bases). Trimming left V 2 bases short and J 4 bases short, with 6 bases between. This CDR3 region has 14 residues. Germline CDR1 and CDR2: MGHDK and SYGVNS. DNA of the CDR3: TGTGCCAGCAGTGAAGGGGGGTATAATTCACCCCTCCACTTT. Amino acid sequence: CASSEGGYNSPLHF.

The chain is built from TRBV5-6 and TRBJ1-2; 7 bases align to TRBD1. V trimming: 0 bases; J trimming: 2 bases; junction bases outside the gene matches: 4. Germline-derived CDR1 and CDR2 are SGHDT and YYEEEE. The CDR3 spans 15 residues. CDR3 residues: CASSLGDSYNYGYTF. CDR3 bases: TGTGCCAGCAGCTTGGGGGACAGCTACAACTATGGCTACACCTTC. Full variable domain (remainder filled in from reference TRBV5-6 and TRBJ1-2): DAGVTQSPTHLIKTRGQQVTLRCSPKSGHDTVSWYQQALGQGPQFIFQYYEEEERQRGNFPDRFSGHQFPNYSSELNVNALLLGDSALYLCASSLGDSYNYGYTFGSGTRLTVV.

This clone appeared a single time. The CDR3 sequence is CASTPGGGTDTQYF. As DNA, the CDR3 is TGCGCCAGCACCCCCGGGGGGGGCACAGATACGCAGTATTTT. V gene TRBV5-1 combines with J gene TRBJ2-3; 8 bases match TRBD2. Trimming removed 6 bases from V and 1 base from J; junction bases left unmatched: 4. The CDR3 is 14 residues long. The germline gives CDR1 SGHRS, CDR2 YFSETQ.

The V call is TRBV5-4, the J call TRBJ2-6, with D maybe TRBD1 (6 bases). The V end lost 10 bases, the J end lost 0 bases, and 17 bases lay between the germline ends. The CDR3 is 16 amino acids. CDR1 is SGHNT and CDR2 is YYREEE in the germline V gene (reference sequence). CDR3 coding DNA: TGTGCCGGAAAGACAGGCGGCACCTCTGGGGCCAACGTCCTGACTTTC. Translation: CAGKTGGTSGANVLTF.

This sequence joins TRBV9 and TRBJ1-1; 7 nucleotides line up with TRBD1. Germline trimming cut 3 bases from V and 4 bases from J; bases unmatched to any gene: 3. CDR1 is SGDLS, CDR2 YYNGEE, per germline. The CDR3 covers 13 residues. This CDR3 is CASSATGLTEAFF. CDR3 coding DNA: TGTGCCAGCAGCGCGACAGGGCTCACTGAAGCTTTCTTT.

This CDR3 is CASSLGTGVEQPQHF. CDR3 DNA sequence: TGTGCCAGCAGCTTAGGGACAGGGGTCGAACAGCCCCAGCATTTT. The rearrangement links TRBV7-6 to TRBJ1-5, with 9 bases lining up with TRBD1. Germline V gene lookup returns CDR1 SGHVS and CDR2 FNYEAQ. CDR3 length: 15 amino acids. V shed 1 base and J 7 bases; nucleotides not matched to a gene: 5.

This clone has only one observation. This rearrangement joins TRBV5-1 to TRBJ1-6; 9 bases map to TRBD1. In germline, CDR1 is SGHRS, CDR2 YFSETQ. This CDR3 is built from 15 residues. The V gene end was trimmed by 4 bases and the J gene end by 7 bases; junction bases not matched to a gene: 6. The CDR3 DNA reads TGCGCCAGCAGCACGCCGGGACAGGGAAATTCACCCCTCCACTTT. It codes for CASSTPGQGNSPLHF.

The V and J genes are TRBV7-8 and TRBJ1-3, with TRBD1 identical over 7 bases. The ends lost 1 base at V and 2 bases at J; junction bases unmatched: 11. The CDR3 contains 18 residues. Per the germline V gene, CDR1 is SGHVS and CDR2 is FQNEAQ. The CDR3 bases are TGTGCCAGCAGCTTAGTACCCAACAGGGGAACTCCTGGAAACACCATATATTTT. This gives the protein CASSLVPNRGTPGNTIYF. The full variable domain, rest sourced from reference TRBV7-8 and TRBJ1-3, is GAGVSQSPRYKVAKRGQDVALRCDPISGHVSLFWYQQALGQGPEFLTYFQNEAQLDKSGLPSDRFFAERPEGSVSTLKIQRTQQEDSAVYLCASSLVPNRGTPGNTIYFGEGSWLTVV.

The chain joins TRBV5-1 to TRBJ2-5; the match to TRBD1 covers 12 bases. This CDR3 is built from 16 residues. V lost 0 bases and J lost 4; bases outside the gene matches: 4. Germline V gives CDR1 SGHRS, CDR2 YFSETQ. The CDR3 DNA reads TGCGCCAGCAGCTTGGAGATGGGACAGGGGGCAGAGACCCAGTACTTC. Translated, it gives CASSLEMGQGAETQYF.

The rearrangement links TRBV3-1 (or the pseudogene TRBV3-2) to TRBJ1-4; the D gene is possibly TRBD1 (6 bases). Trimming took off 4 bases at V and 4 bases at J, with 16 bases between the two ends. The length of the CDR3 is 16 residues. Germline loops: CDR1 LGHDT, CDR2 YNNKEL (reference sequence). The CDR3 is CASSLRAGAINEKLFF. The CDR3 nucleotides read TGTGCCAGCAGCCTCAGAGCAGGGGCGATTAATGAAAAACTGTTTTTT.

This CDR3 is CASILSPTGSGNTIYF. CDR3 sequence (DNA): TGTGCCAGCATCCTATCCCCGACAGGCTCTGGAAACACCATATATTTT. This chain joins TRBV2 and TRBJ1-3; D may be TRBD1 (6 bases). Trimming left V 7 bases short and J 0 bases short, with 16 bases between. The V gene's germline CDR1 is SNHLY and CDR2 FYNNEI. The CDR3 sequence is 16 residues long.

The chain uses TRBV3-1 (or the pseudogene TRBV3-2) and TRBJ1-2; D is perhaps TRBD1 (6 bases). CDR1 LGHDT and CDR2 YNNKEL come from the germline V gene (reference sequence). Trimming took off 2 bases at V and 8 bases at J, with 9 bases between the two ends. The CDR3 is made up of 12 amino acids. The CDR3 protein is CASSQFRGGYTF. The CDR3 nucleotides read TGTGCCAGCAGCCAATTTAGGGGGGGCTACACCTTC.

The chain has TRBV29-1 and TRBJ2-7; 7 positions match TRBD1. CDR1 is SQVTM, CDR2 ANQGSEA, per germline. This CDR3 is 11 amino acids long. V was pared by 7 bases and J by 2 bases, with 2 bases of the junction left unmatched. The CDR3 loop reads CSAQGAYEQYF. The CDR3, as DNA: TGCAGCGCTCAGGGGGCCTACGAGCAGTACTTC.